Listed below are T cell receptor beta chains from one sample, sequenced in a study of glioma-infiltrating T cells after dendritic cell vaccination. Measured with immunoSEQ multiplex PCR; TCRdb has only the in-frame clones, and not every one. The sample consists of roughly 100,000 clones, more than 80% of them appearing once. The sample consisted of blood, taken before dendritic cell vaccination. The receptors were sampled from a human donor with glioblastoma. CDR3s include the opening cysteine and the closing phenylalanine or tryptophan. Each record gives: V gene, J gene, clone size, D gene, CDR3 protein, CDR3 DNA. D genes are given only for firm matches. Only some rows state a clone size, as once, few, many or a class for expanded clones.

V: TRBV12-5
J: TRBJ2-3
size: -
D: TRBD2
CDR3: CASGLPTSGGITQYF
DNA: TGTGCTAGTGGTTTGCCTACTAGCGGGGGAATTACGCAGTATTTT

V: TRBV6-5
J: TRBJ1-2
size: -
D: -
CDR3: CASHKAANYGYTF
DNA: TGTGCCAGCCACAAAGCGGCTAACTATGGCTACACCTTC

V: TRBV11-2
J: TRBJ2-7
size: -
D: TRBD2
CDR3: CASSPSGLRGGQYF
DNA: TGTGCCAGCAGCCCATCCGGACTGCGGGGGGGGCAGTACTTC

V: TRBV2
J: TRBJ2-1
size: -
D: TRBD2
CDR3: CASSEGTSEYNEQFF
DNA: TGTGCCAGCAGTGAAGGGACTAGCGAGTACAATGAGCAGTTCTTC

V: TRBV7-3
J: TRBJ2-3
size: -
D: TRBD1
CDR3: CASSRDRGTDTQYF
DNA: TGTGCCAGCAGCCGGGACAGGGGCACAGATACGCAGTATTTT

V: TRBV19
J: TRBJ2-7
size: -
D: -
CDR3: CASSDGGFTTEQYF
DNA: TGTGCCAGTAGTGACGGAGGTTTCACGACCGAGCAGTACTTC

V: TRBV6-6
J: TRBJ1-4
size: -
D: -
CDR3: CASTLVRANEKLFF
DNA: TGTGCCAGCACCCTCGTGAGAGCTAATGAAAAACTGTTTTTT

V: TRBV6-6
J: TRBJ1-4
size: -
D: TRBD1
CDR3: CASSPDRNDEKLFF
DNA: TGTGCCAGCAGTCCGGACAGGAACGATGAAAAACTGTTTTTT

V: TRBV6-1
J: TRBJ2-1
size: -
D: -
CDR3: CASSEVAGATSNEQFF
DNA: TGTGCCAGCAGTGAAGTGGCAGGGGCTACTAGCAATGAGCAGTTCTTC

V: TRBV2
J: TRBJ2-7
size: -
D: -
CDR3: CASTTEQAAEQYF
DNA: TGTGCCAGCACCACCGAACAGGCGGCCGAGCAGTACTTC

V: TRBV5-1
J: TRBJ1-6
size: -
D: -
CDR3: CASSLDLGTSGSPLHF
DNA: TGCGCCAGCAGCTTGGATTTGGGCACCTCTGGTTCACCCCTCCACTTT

V: TRBV4-1
J: TRBJ2-2
size: -
D: -
CDR3: CASSPIPGLGIGELFF
DNA: TGCGCCAGCAGCCCGATACCAGGGTTAGGGATCGGGGAGCTGTTTTTT

V: TRBV6-1
J: TRBJ1-1
size: -
D: TRBD1
CDR3: CASRPTGVNTEAFF
DNA: TGTGCCAGCAGGCCTACAGGGGTGAACACTGAAGCTTTCTTT

V: TRBV6-1
J: TRBJ2-7
size: -
D: TRBD1
CDR3: CASRKDRSSYEQYF
DNA: TGTGCCAGCAGAAAGGACAGGTCGTCCTACGAGCAGTACTTC

V: TRBV2
J: TRBJ1-1
size: -
D: -
CDR3: CASKYQSGTLNTEAFF
DNA: TGTGCCAGCAAATACCAATCCGGGACATTGAACACTGAAGCTTTCTTT

V: TRBV5-4
J: TRBJ1-1
size: -
D: TRBD1
CDR3: CASSPTLQGAASGAFF
DNA: TGTGCCAGCAGCCCGACTTTACAGGGGGCAGCGAGTGGAGCTTTCTTT

V: TRBV6-5
J: TRBJ2-5
size: once
D: TRBD1
CDR3: CASSLTGGQETQYF
DNA: TGTGCCAGCAGCCTTACAGGGGGCCAAGAGACCCAGTACTTC

V: TRBV25-1
J: TRBJ2-7
size: -
D: -
CDR3: CASSEWDGGSYEQYF
DNA: TGTGCCAGCAGTGAATGGGACGGGGGCTCCTACGAGCAGTACTTC

V: TRBV6-5
J: TRBJ1-1
size: -
D: -
CDR3: CARGGATEAFF
DNA: TGTGCCAGAGGTGGGGCAACTGAAGCTTTCTTT

V: TRBV2
J: TRBJ1-3
size: few
D: -
CDR3: CASTPYQADSGNTIYF
DNA: TGTGCCAGCACCCCCTATCAGGCAGACTCTGGAAACACCATATATTTT

V: TRBV6-5
J: TRBJ1-5
size: -
D: -
CDR3: CASSYSRIVHQPQHF
DNA: TGTGCCAGCAGTTACTCTCGAATAGTTCATCAGCCCCAGCATTTT

V: TRBV12-5
J: TRBJ2-1
size: -
D: -
CDR3: CASGLVPAGSYNEQFF
DNA: TGTGCTAGTGGTTTGGTCCCCGCAGGCTCCTACAATGAGCAGTTCTTC

V: TRBV5-1
J: TRBJ1-3
size: -
D: -
CDR3: CASSLAPAGMSGNTIYF
DNA: TGCGCCAGCAGCTTGGCCCCTGCGGGGATGAGTGGAAACACCATATATTTT

V: TRBV5-1
J: TRBJ2-3
size: -
D: -
CDR3: CASISGGREDTQYF
DNA: TGCGCCAGCATCTCAGGAGGGCGGGAAGATACGCAGTATTTT

V: TRBV5-1
J: TRBJ2-3
size: -
D: TRBD2
CDR3: CASSLALAGSTDTQYF
DNA: TGCGCCAGCAGCTTGGCGCTAGCGGGGAGCACAGATACGCAGTATTTT

V: TRBV5-1
J: TRBJ2-1
size: -
D: -
CDR3: CASSLDSSNEQFF
DNA: TGCGCCAGCAGCTTGGACAGTAGCAATGAGCAGTTCTTC

V: TRBV4-2
J: TRBJ2-1
size: -
D: TRBD2
CDR3: CASSQDYSGLAGLNEQFF
DNA: TGTGCCAGCAGCCAAGATTATTCGGGACTAGCGGGGCTCAATGAGCAGTTCTTC

V: TRBV5-1
J: TRBJ1-2
size: -
D: -
CDR3: CASSLALDRYYGYTF
DNA: TGCGCCAGCAGCTTGGCCCTTGACAGATACTATGGCTACACCTTC

V: TRBV27
J: TRBJ2-3
size: -
D: TRBD1
CDR3: CASSSSPGTGAQYF
DNA: TGTGCCAGCAGTTCAAGTCCCGGGACAGGGGCGCAGTATTTT

V: TRBV7-2
J: TRBJ2-5
size: few
D: TRBD2
CDR3: CASSLSSSGAETQYF
DNA: TGTGCCAGCAGCTTATCTTCTAGCGGGGCTGAGACCCAGTACTTC

V: TRBV5-1
J: TRBJ2-5
size: -
D: TRBD2
CDR3: CASSEPGLAGQETQYF
DNA: TGCGCCAGCAGCGAACCGGGACTAGCGGGGCAAGAGACCCAGTACTTC

V: TRBV4-1
J: TRBJ1-1
size: few
D: -
CDR3: CASSQVIGAIGTEAFF
DNA: TGCGCCAGCAGCCAAGTAATAGGGGCGATCGGGACTGAAGCTTTCTTT

V: TRBV11-3
J: TRBJ1-2
size: -
D: -
CDR3: CASSLDRRQNYGYTF
DNA: TGTGCCAGCAGCTTAGATCGCAGACAGAACTATGGCTACACCTTC

V: TRBV5-4
J: TRBJ1-4
size: -
D: TRBD1
CDR3: CASSDRQGASNEKLFF
DNA: TGTGCCAGCAGCGACAGACAGGGGGCGTCGAATGAAAAACTGTTTTTT

V: TRBV18
J: TRBJ2-1
size: -
D: TRBD1
CDR3: CASSPPTGTGFNEQFF
DNA: TGTGCCAGCTCACCACCGACCGGGACAGGGTTTAATGAGCAGTTCTTC

V: TRBV5-1
J: TRBJ2-5
size: -
D: -
CDR3: CASSSQGGAQETQYF
DNA: TGCGCCAGCAGCTCCCAGGGCGGGGCTCAAGAGACCCAGTACTTC

V: TRBV15
J: TRBJ1-1
size: -
D: -
CDR3: CATSRDLTRAGEAFF
DNA: TGTGCCACCAGCAGAGATCTAACGAGGGCGGGAGAAGCTTTCTTT

V: TRBV5-6
J: TRBJ2-5
size: -
D: -
CDR3: CASSLVGFGGGETQYF
DNA: TGTGCCAGCAGCTTGGTAGGCTTTGGGGGCGGAGAGACCCAGTACTTC